This entry lists 20 T cell receptor beta chains sequenced from one sample in a study of OX40 agonist ivuxolimab in advanced cancers. Library prep was done by the immunoSEQ multiplex PCR assay. TCRdb took this table from immuneACCESS and kept in-frame rearrangements with V and J called. Such tables lack part of the clones; where checked against another copy, unresolved V genes explain under half of the gap, and the rest is unexplained. This sample gives about 73,000 clones in total; 86% of them show up just once. Approximately 0.72% of the sample comes from the top ten. Source: CD4+ or CD8+ T cells sorted from blood, taken in a trial of the OX40 agonist ivuxolimab. These receptor sequences come from an adult with an advanced solid tumor such as melanoma, head and neck, liver or kidney cancer.

The chain couples TRBV28 to TRBJ2-1; 7 bases agree with TRBD2. The V and J ends lost 7 bases and 3 bases, in that order; junction bases with no gene match: 6. The CDR3 has 14 residues. Germline-derived CDR1 and CDR2 are MDHEN and SYDVKM. The chain's CDR3 is CASTLGGGYNEQFF. As DNA, the CDR3 is TGTGCCAGCACCCTTGGCGGGGGCTACAATGAGCAGTTCTTC.

On this clone: The junction departs from the called germline gene at one end, perhaps through a read error. The same CDR3 can be traced to other DNA sequences in this sample. The genes are TRBV5-1 and TRBJ1-2; D might be TRBD1 (6 bases). This CDR3 spans 13 amino acids. Germline-derived CDR1 and CDR2 are SGHRS and YFSETQ. The CDR3 DNA reads as TGCGCTAGCAGCTCTCAGGGGAGTATTGGCTACACCTTC. This encodes CASSSQGSIGYTF.

The V and J genes are TRBV6-6 and TRBJ2-7, with D perhaps given as TRBD1 or TRBD2 (6 bases each). Trimming cost V 7 bases and J 2 bases, with 12 bases left between them. The CDR3 contains 13 residues. The germline CDR1 and CDR2 sequences are MNHNY and SVGAGI (reference sequence). The CDR3 here is CASTIGGPYEQYF. CDR3 in DNA: TGTGCCAGCACTATCGGGGGCCCCTACGAGCAGTACTTC.

This chain joins TRBV2 and TRBJ2-1; D ambiguous. V lost 7 bases and J lost 2, with 18 bases in between. The CDR3 totals 16 residues. The germline V gene has CDR1 SNHLY and CDR2 FYNNEI. Written as DNA, the CDR3 is TGTGCCAGCACCCGCCAGCGACACCCTACCTACAATGAGCAGTTCTTC. Translating it yields CASTRQRHPTYNEQFF.

V usage is TRBV7-9 and J usage is TRBJ1-3; the D gene is possibly TRBD1 (5 bases). The length of the CDR3 is 15 residues. Per germline, CDR1 SEHNR and CDR2 FQNEAQ (reference sequence). Trimming took 5 bases from V and 0 from J, leaving 11 bases between them. The CDR3 DNA reads as TGTGCCAGCAGCGTTACGGGGGGCTCTGGAAACACCATATATTTT. Translation gives CASSVTGGSGNTIYF.

The rearrangement joins TRBV30 to TRBJ1-2; D gene uncertain. V lost 1 base to trimming and J lost 8 bases, with 11 bases between them. CDR1 is GTSNPN, CDR2 SVGIG, per germline (reference sequence). The CDR3 has 12 residues. CDR3 amino acids: CAWSEGASGYTF. CDR3 coding DNA: TGTGCCTGGAGTGAAGGTGCTAGCGGCTACACCTTC.

V is TRBV29-1 and J is TRBJ2-1, with D tentatively TRBD1 (5 bases). Per germline, CDR1 SQVTM and CDR2 ANQGSEA. The CDR3 has 12 residues. The CDR3 loop is CAWSRDNDEQFF. DNA of the CDR3: TGCGCCTGGAGCAGGGATAACGATGAGCAGTTCTTC.

The chain recombines TRBV28 with TRBJ1-4, with TRBD1 identical over 9 bases. J gave up 4 bases and V 4 bases, and 10 bases lay outside the gene matches. The CDR3 length is 17 residues. CDR1 and CDR2 from the germline V gene are MDHEN and SYDVKM. The CDR3 DNA reads TGTGCCAGCAGTTCCTCTACAGGGGGCCTCGGTAATGAAAAACTGTTTTTT. It translates to CASSSSTGGLGNEKLFF.

This chain uses TRBV18 with TRBJ2-5; D is ambiguous. Germline CDR1 and CDR2: KGHSH and LQKENI. This CDR3 has 12 residues. The V and J ends lost 6 bases and 3 bases respectively, with 8 bases between them. This CDR3 is CASSRNEETQYF. The CDR3 DNA reads as TGTGCCAGCTCCCGGAACGAAGAGACCCAGTACTTC.

V usage is TRBV28 and J usage is TRBJ1-1; D unresolved. The CDR3 runs to 14 residues. Germline values: CDR1 MDHEN, CDR2 SYDVKM. V lost 6 bases to trimming and J lost 1 base, with 12 bases between them. DNA of the CDR3: TGTGCCAGCAGGGAACAACCGTCGAACACTGAAGCTTTCTTT. Translation gives CASREQPSNTEAFF.

The rearrangement uses TRBV5-8 and TRBJ2-2, with a tentative D call TRBD2 (6 bases). V dropped 1 base and J dropped 6 bases, with 10 bases sitting between them. In germline, CDR1 is SGHTS, CDR2 YDEGEE. The CDR3 extends over 14 amino acids. The CDR3 nucleotides are TGTGCCAGCAGCTTGAGGCGGGGTTCCGGGGAGCTGTTTTTT. Residues: CASSLRRGSGELFF.

The J gene is TRBJ2-5, the V gene TRBV7-8; the match to TRBD1 covers 9 bases. V dropped 6 bases and J dropped 3; count of bases not matched to a gene: 5. Germline CDR1 SGHVS, CDR2 FQNEAQ. The CDR3 length is 14 residues. DNA for the CDR3: TGTGCCAGCAGTTCCGACAGGGGGGAAGAGACCCAGTACTTC. The encoded protein is CASSSDRGEETQYF.

V gene TRBV5-1 combines with J gene TRBJ2-7; TRBD2 matches 8 bases. V was clipped by 6 bases and J by 0 bases; unmatched bases: 8. CDR3 length: 15 residues. CDR1 is SGHRS and CDR2 is YFSETQ in the germline V gene. The DNA of the CDR3 is TGCGCCAGCACCTATGACGGGACTAGCTCCTACGAGCAGTACTTC. It yields the protein CASTYDGTSSYEQYF.

The V call is TRBV11-2, the J call TRBJ1-5; D might be TRBD1 (5 bases). The V end lost 0 bases, the J end lost 7 bases, and 13 bases lay between the germline ends. CDR3 length: 15 residues. The germline CDR1 and CDR2 sequences are SGHAT and FQNNGV. The CDR3: CASSLERGAGQPQHF. The CDR3 DNA reads as TGTGCCAGCAGCTTAGAGAGGGGCGCAGGGCAGCCCCAGCATTTT.

The gene calls are TRBV18 and TRBJ1-2; D not certain. This CDR3 region has 15 residues. V was shortened by 4 bases and J by 4 bases, with 16 bases between the two germline ends. The germline CDR1 and CDR2 sequences are KGHSH and LQKENI. CDR3 DNA: TGTGCCAGCTCACTCAATAGGAAAGACACCTATGGCTACACCTTC. This sequence encodes CASSLNRKDTYGYTF.

The J gene is TRBJ1-1, the V gene TRBV5-4, with 9 nucleotides matching TRBD1. Losses at the gene ends were 6 bases for V and 6 bases for J; bases not matched to a gene: 12. The CDR3 spans 15 residues. Germline V gene lookup returns CDR1 SGHNT and CDR2 YYREEE (reference sequence). The CDR3 is CASNTQGAQIPEAFF. CDR3 nucleotide sequence: TGTGCCAGCAATACACAGGGGGCGCAAATCCCTGAAGCTTTCTTT.

The rearrangement joins TRBV28 to TRBJ1-6, with no clear D. V was shortened by 3 bases and J by 9 bases, with 12 bases between the two germline ends. The CDR3 extends over 14 amino acids. CDR1 MDHEN and CDR2 SYDVKM come from the germline V gene. The CDR3 sequence: CASSLGGIGSPLHF. Written as DNA, the CDR3 is TGTGCCAGCAGTTTGGGTGGGATCGGTTCACCCCTCCACTTT.

The chain recombines TRBV2 with TRBJ2-5, with a tentative D call TRBD2 (6 bases). V dropped 6 bases and J dropped 6 bases, with 32 bases sitting between them. Germline V gene sequence: CDR1 SNHLY, CDR2 FYNNEI. This CDR3 is built from 19 residues. The CDR3 sequence is CASRSASPELGTLHKTQYF. In DNA form, the CDR3 reads TGTGCCAGCAGGTCGGCGTCCCCAGAACTGGGGACTCTGCACAAGACCCAGTACTTC.

V is TRBV25-1 and J is TRBJ2-1; TRBD2 aligns across 12 bases. V lost 8 bases, J lost 9 bases, and 11 bases stayed unmatched. Germline V gene lookup returns CDR1 MGHDK and CDR2 SYGVNS. This CDR3 spans 15 amino acids. CDR3 in amino acids: CASGLGLAGQGEQFF. DNA for the CDR3: TGTGCCAGCGGCCTGGGACTAGCGGGTCAGGGTGAGCAGTTCTTC.

This rearrangement joins TRBV19 to TRBJ2-5; 8 bases map to TRBD2. The germline V gene has CDR1 LNHDA and CDR2 SQIVND (reference sequence). Trimming took 6 bases from V and 4 from J; bases not matched to a gene: 10. The CDR3 is 15 residues long. The chain's CDR3 is CASSDDSGVAETQYF. CDR3 sequence (DNA): TGTGCCAGTAGCGATGATAGCGGGGTTGCAGAGACCCAGTACTTC.